The 8 T cell receptor beta chains below were found in one sample sequenced in a study of blood T cell repertoires in COVID-19. Clones were read by immunoSEQ multiplex PCR, and TCRdb kept only the in-frame ones, dropping some. The table has 300,000 to 450,000 clones, roughly 85% seen once. Sample: peripheral blood. The receptors shown here come from a woman under 30 with acute or convalescent COVID-19.

The chain couples TRBV11-1 to TRBJ2-3, with D possibly matching TRBD1 (8 bases). The germline gives CDR1 SGHAT, CDR2 FQDESV (reference sequence). The CDR3 sequence is 16 residues long. The germline V and J ends were trimmed by 4 bases and 2 bases, with 16 bases remaining between them. CDR3 sequence: CASSSRTGRVTDTQYF. The CDR3 bases are TGTGCCAGCAGCTCGCGGACAGGGAGGGTCACAGATACGCAGTATTTT.

V usage is TRBV4-2 and J usage is TRBJ1-2, with D perhaps TRBD1 (6 bases). V was trimmed by 0 bases and J by 3 bases, leaving 23 bases between them. Per the germline V gene, CDR1 is LGHNA and CDR2 is YNFKEQ. The CDR3 runs to 19 residues. The CDR3 spells CASSQDHGGPAFIYYGYTF. CDR3 sequence (DNA): TGTGCCAGCAGCCAAGATCACGGGGGGCCCGCTTTTATTTACTATGGCTACACCTTC.

The rearrangement uses TRBV6-6 and TRBJ1-2; TRBD1 matches 8 bases. CDR1 and CDR2 from the germline V gene are MNHNY and SVGAGI (reference sequence). The V and J ends lost 9 bases and 6 bases, in that order; junction bases with no gene match: 12. The CDR3 loop spans 14 amino acids. In DNA, the CDR3 is TGTGCCAGTAGGGAGACAGGGGCGGCGGATGGCTACACCTTC. Protein: CASRETGAADGYTF.

The chain is built from TRBV18 and TRBJ2-5; D may be TRBD1 (6 bases). Germline V gene sequence: CDR1 KGHSH, CDR2 LQKENI. Trimming took 8 bases from V and 0 from J, leaving 10 bases between them. The CDR3 length is 13 residues. This chain's CDR3 is CASTRDNQETQYF. The CDR3 nucleotides read TGTGCCAGCACTCGGGACAACCAAGAGACCCAGTACTTC.

The chain combines TRBV9 with TRBJ1-2, with D perhaps TRBD1 (5 bases). There are 14 residues in the CDR3. Trimming took 4 bases from V and 2 from J, leaving 12 bases between them. Looked up from germline, CDR1 is SGDLS and CDR2 is YYNGEE. CDR3 sequence: CASSFREGNYGYTF. The CDR3 DNA follows: TGTGCCAGCAGCTTCAGGGAAGGGAACTATGGCTACACCTTC. Drawing the rest from reference TRBV9 and TRBJ1-2, the complete variable domain is DSGVTQTPKHLITATGQRVTLRCSPRSGDLSVYWYQQSLDQGLQFLIQYYNGEERAKGNILERFSAQQFPDLHSELNLSSLELGDSALYFCASSFREGNYGYTFGSGTRLTVV.

The chain carries TRBV10-2 and TRBJ2-2; weak D call: TRBD1 (5 bases). CDR1 and CDR2 (germline): WSHSY, SAAADI. V was cut by 8 bases and J by 2 bases, with 12 bases left in between. The CDR3 length is 14 residues. CDR3 loop: CASRRGVNTGELFF. CDR3 sequence (DNA): TGCGCCAGCCGAAGGGGCGTCAACACCGGGGAGCTGTTTTTT.

V and J are TRBV9 and TRBJ2-1; TRBD2 aligns across 11 bases. Germline assignment: CDR1 SGDLS and CDR2 YYNGEE. Trimming removed 2 bases from V and 5 bases from J; junction bases left unmatched: 6. CDR3 length: 16 residues. The chain's CDR3 is CASSVFSGGGNNEQFF. The CDR3 DNA follows: TGTGCCAGCAGCGTCTTTAGCGGGGGGGGAAACAATGAGCAGTTCTTC.

The chain recombines TRBV6-5 with TRBJ1-5, with D perhaps matching TRBD1 (6 bases). Germline V gives CDR1 MNHEY, CDR2 SVGAGI. Trimming took 7 bases from V and 3 from J, leaving 10 bases between them. The CDR3 has 13 amino acids. The CDR3 is CASKDSPNQPQHF. CDR3 DNA: TGTGCCAGCAAGGACAGCCCCAATCAGCCCCAGCATTTT.